The 18 T cell receptor beta chains presented below share a single source sample, sequenced in a study of T cell responses to AZD1222 COVID-19 vaccine. Sequencing used immunoSEQ multiplex PCR; TCRdb keeps in-frame clones, though not all of them. The sample has 93,000 or so clones, over 75% seen once. The sequencing used peripheral blood, collected on day 0 of AZD1222 vaccination. The receptor set was obtained from an adult in good health.

The chain uses TRBV14 and TRBJ1-4; D perhaps matches TRBD1 (5 bases). This CDR3 is built from 15 residues. V was shortened by 4 bases and J by 4 bases, with 13 bases between the two germline ends. Germline loops: CDR1 SGHDN, CDR2 FVKESK. The CDR3 DNA is TGTGCCAGCAGCCCAGGCGGGGGTTTTAATGAAAAACTGTTTTTT. Its translation is CASSPGGGFNEKLFF.

The chain joins TRBV6-1 to TRBJ2-2; 8 bases are a match to TRBD2. This CDR3 contains 14 residues. The V segment lost 8 bases and the J segment 6 bases; nucleotides outside the gene matches: 8. Germline values: CDR1 MNHNS, CDR2 SASEGT. The CDR3 region has the DNA TGTGCCAGCCTAAACGGGGGGGCTTCCGGGGAGCTGTTTTTT. Translating gives CASLNGGASGELFF.

The rearrangement joins TRBV6-2 or TRBV6-3 to TRBJ1-5, with D hard to call. The V end was cut by 6 bases, the J end by 1 base, with 7 bases between. Germline V gene sequence: CDR1 MNHEY, CDR2 SVGEGT. The CDR3 is 13 amino acids. The CDR3 DNA reads as TGTGCCAGCAGCCGAGACAGCAATCAGCCCCAGCATTTT. It encodes CASSRDSNQPQHF.

The chain uses TRBV28 and TRBJ2-1; 10 positions agree with TRBD2. Trimming removed 8 bases from V and 7 bases from J; junction bases left unmatched: 8. Per the germline V gene, CDR1 is MDHEN and CDR2 is SYDVKM. This CDR3 is built from 14 residues. CDR3 nucleotide sequence: TGTGCCAGCTTAAAGGGACTAGCGCCTAATGAGCAGTTCTTC. Amino acids: CASLKGLAPNEQFF.

The gene calls are TRBV27 and TRBJ2-3; D remains ambiguous. The CDR3 spans 14 residues. V was trimmed by 3 bases and J by 4 bases, leaving 11 bases between them. Looked up from germline, CDR1 is MNHEY and CDR2 is SMNVEV (reference sequence). For the CDR3, the DNA is TGTGCCAGCAGTTTTGGGCGGAGCGCAGATACGCAGTATTTT. Translated: CASSFGRSADTQYF.

This chain links TRBV7-2 with TRBJ1-5; D not resolved. The CDR3 spans 12 residues. CDR1 is SGHTA and CDR2 is FQGNSA in the germline V gene. V gave up 3 bases and J gave up 10 bases, with 10 bases separating them. CDR3 bases: TGTGCCAGCAGCTTTTTTTCAGAACCCCAGCATTTT. Its protein product is CASSFFSEPQHF.

The chain recombines TRBV28 with TRBJ2-7, with 8 bases fitting TRBD1. The CDR3 spans 16 residues. Germline loops: CDR1 MDHEN, CDR2 SYDVKM. Trimming removed 6 bases from V and 1 base from J; junction bases left unmatched: 11. CDR3: CASRGGQAPYSYEQYF. CDR3 DNA: TGTGCCAGCAGAGGGGGACAGGCCCCGTATTCCTACGAGCAGTACTTC.

CDR3 loop: CASSPTDRDVGGYTF. In DNA form, the CDR3 reads TGTGCCAGCAGTCCTACCGACCGGGACGTTGGTGGCTACACCTTC. The chain links TRBV2 to TRBJ1-2, with D maybe TRBD1 (5 bases). Trimming removed 5 bases from V and 7 bases from J, with 20 bases in between. Germline loops: CDR1 SNHLY, CDR2 FYNNEI. This CDR3 spans 15 amino acids. Full variable domain (rest looked up from reference TRBV2 and TRBJ1-2): EPEVTQTPSHQVTQMGQEVILRCVPISNHLYFYWYRQILGQKVEFLVSFYNNEISEKSEIFDDQFSVERPDGSNFTLKIRSTKLEDSAMYFCASSPTDRDVGGYTFGSGTRLTVV.

The V gene is TRBV5-1, the J gene TRBJ2-7; the D gene is possibly TRBD2 (5 bases). Trimming left V 2 bases short and J 5 bases short, with 11 bases between. Germline CDR1 reads SGHRS; CDR2 reads YFSETQ. The CDR3 runs to 13 residues. This chain's CDR3 is CASSLSPGDEQYF. For the CDR3, the DNA is TGCGCCAGCAGCTTAAGCCCCGGGGACGAGCAGTACTTC.

The rearrangement links TRBV4-3 to TRBJ2-7; D is possibly TRBD2 (5 bases). Germline CDR1 LGHNA, CDR2 YSLEER. The V and J ends lost 0 bases and 2 bases respectively, with 17 bases between them. The length of the CDR3 is 17 residues. The CDR3 region has the DNA TGCGCCAGCAGCCAAGATAGCGTGTCGGAAGTTGCCTACGAGCAGTACTTC. Protein sequence: CASSQDSVSEVAYEQYF.

This chain connects TRBV27 to TRBJ1-4, with TRBD1 matching 11 bases. Germline V gene data show CDR1 as MNHEY and CDR2 as SMNVEV (reference sequence). Trimming at V came to 9 bases and at J to 11 bases, leaving 8 bases not matched to a gene. The CDR3 loop spans 13 amino acids. As DNA, the CDR3 is TGTGCCAGGGACCGGGACAGGGGGGTTAAACTGTTTTTT. Translating it yields CARDRDRGVKLFF.

The chain combines TRBV12-3 or TRBV12-4 with TRBJ1-3, with unresolved D. The CDR3 has 13 residues. V was cut by 6 bases and J by 6 bases, with 12 bases left in between. CDR3 nucleotide sequence: TGTGCCAGCAGCCCAGACATCGAAAACACCATATATTTT. This codes for CASSPDIENTIYF.

This clone was seen a handful of times. This chain joins TRBV5-4 and TRBJ1-6, with a possible D match to TRBD1 (6 bases). V was pared by 4 bases and J by 3 bases, with 14 bases between. Germline V lookup: CDR1 SGHNT, CDR2 YYREEE (reference sequence). The CDR3 has 16 residues. The CDR3 coding sequence is TGTGCCAGCAGCACACAGGGATCTCTCTATAATTCACCCCTCCACTTT. Amino acid sequence: CASSTQGSLYNSPLHF.

This chain uses TRBV19 with TRBJ2-5, with 12 bases lining up with TRBD1. The trim removed 6 bases at V and 4 bases at J, leaving 9 bases unmatched. Per the germline V gene, CDR1 is LNHDA and CDR2 is SQIVND (reference sequence). This CDR3 comprises 16 residues. CDR3 bases: TGTGCCAGTAGCCTCGGGACAGGGGGCGCCCGAGAGACCCAGTACTTC. Protein product: CASSLGTGGARETQYF.

This chain links TRBV6-5 with TRBJ1-1; D possibly corresponds to TRBD1 (5 bases). This CDR3 has 14 amino acids. Germline values: CDR1 MNHEY, CDR2 SVGAGI. V shed 1 base and J shed 4 bases, with 10 bases lying between them. The CDR3 loop reads CASSYLGASTEAFF. The CDR3 DNA reads TGTGCCAGCAGTTACTTAGGGGCGAGCACTGAAGCTTTCTTT.

The rearrangement links TRBV4-3 to TRBJ1-6, with a tentative D call TRBD1 (5 bases). CDR1 LGHNA and CDR2 YSLEER come from the germline V gene. The CDR3 runs 13 residues. V was clipped by 0 bases and J by 10 bases, with 7 bases between them. Here the CDR3 reads CASSQDRDSPLHF. The CDR3, as DNA: TGCGCCAGCAGCCAAGATCGGGACTCACCCCTCCACTTT.

This clone was counted a few times. The V gene is TRBV19, the J gene TRBJ2-7, with TRBD1 matching 8 bases. The J segment lost 3 bases and the V segment lost 2 bases, leaving 6 bases of the junction unmatched. CDR3 length: 15 amino acids. The germline V gene encodes CDR1 LNHDA and CDR2 SQIVND (reference sequence). The CDR3 sequence is CASSILSGGSYEQYF. CDR3 DNA: TGTGCCAGTAGTATACTATCAGGGGGCAGCTACGAGCAGTACTTC.

The chain recombines TRBV24-1 with TRBJ2-3, with TRBD2 matching 10 bases. Trimming at V came to 4 bases and at J to 4 bases, leaving 7 bases not matched to a gene. Germline V gene sequence: CDR1 KGHDR, CDR2 SFDVKD. This CDR3 is 16 amino acids long. Written as DNA, the CDR3 is TGTGCCACCAGTGAGGGAGCGGGGGGGCCCGCAGATACGCAGTATTTT. Protein: CATSEGAGGPADTQYF.